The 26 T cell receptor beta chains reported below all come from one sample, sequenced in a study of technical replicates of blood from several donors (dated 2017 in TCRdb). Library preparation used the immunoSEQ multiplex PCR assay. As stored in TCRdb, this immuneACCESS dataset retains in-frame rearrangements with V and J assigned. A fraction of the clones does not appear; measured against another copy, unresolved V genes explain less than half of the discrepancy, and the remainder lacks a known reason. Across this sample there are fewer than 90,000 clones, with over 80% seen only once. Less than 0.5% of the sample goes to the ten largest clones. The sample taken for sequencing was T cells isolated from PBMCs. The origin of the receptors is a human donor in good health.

The CDR3 spells CASRGQGARYEQYF. In nucleotides, the CDR3 is TGTGCCAGCAGAGGACAGGGGGCGCGGTACGAGCAGTACTTC. This chain joins TRBV25-1 and TRBJ2-7; 11 bases align to TRBD1. In germline, CDR1 is MGHDK, CDR2 SYGVNS. The CDR3 runs to 14 residues. V trimming: 6 bases; J trimming: 4 bases; junction bases outside the gene matches: 5.

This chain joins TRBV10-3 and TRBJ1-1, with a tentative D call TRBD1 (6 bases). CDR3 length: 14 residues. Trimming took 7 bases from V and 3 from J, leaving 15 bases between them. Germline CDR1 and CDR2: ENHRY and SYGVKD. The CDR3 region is CAITDRSGDTEAFF. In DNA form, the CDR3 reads TGTGCCATCACTGACAGGTCCGGGGACACTGAAGCTTTCTTT.

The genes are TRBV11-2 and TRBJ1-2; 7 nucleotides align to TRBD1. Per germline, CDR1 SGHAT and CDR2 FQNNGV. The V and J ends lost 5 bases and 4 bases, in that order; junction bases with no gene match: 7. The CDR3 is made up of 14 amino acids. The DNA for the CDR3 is TGTGCCAGCAGCGGGGACAGCTACCTCTATGGCTACACCTTC. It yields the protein CASSGDSYLYGYTF.

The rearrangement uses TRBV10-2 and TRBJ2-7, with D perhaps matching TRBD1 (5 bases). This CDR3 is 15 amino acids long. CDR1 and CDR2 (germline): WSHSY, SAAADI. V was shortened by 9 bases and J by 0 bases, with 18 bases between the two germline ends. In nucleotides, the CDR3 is TGCGCCAGTCGCGAAGATAGGGGTGTCTCCTACGAGCAGTACTTC. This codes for CASREDRGVSYEQYF.

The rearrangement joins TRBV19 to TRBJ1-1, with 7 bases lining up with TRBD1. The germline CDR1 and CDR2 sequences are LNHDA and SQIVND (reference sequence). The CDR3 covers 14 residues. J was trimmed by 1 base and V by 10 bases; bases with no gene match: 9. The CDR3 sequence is CATLGDRENTEAFF. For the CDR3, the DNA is TGTGCCACCCTAGGGGACAGAGAGAACACTGAAGCTTTCTTT.

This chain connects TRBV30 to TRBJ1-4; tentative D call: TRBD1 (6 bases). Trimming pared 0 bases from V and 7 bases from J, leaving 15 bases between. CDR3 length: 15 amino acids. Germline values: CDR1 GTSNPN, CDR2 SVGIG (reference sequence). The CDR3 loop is CAWSVSAGAAEKLFF. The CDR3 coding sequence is TGTGCCTGGAGTGTAAGTGCAGGGGCAGCTGAAAAACTGTTTTTT.

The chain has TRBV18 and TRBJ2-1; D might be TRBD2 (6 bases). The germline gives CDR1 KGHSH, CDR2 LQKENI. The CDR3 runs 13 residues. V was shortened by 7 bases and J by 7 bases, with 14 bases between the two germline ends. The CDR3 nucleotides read TGTGCCAGCTTGGGGACTGGGACTAATGAGCAGTTCTTC. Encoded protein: CASLGTGTNEQFF.

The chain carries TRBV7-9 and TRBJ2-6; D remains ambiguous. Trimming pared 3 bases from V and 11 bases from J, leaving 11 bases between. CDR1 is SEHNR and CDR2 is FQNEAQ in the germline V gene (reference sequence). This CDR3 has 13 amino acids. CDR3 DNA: TGTGCCAGCAGCTTCCTGACACGATACGTCCTGACTTTC. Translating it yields CASSFLTRYVLTF.

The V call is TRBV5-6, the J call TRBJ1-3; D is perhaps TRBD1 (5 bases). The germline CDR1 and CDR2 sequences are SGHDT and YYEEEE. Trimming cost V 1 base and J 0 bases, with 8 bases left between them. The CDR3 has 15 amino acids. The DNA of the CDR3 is TGTGCCAGCAGCTTGCACAGGAGCTCTGGAAACACCATATATTTT. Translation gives CASSLHRSSGNTIYF.

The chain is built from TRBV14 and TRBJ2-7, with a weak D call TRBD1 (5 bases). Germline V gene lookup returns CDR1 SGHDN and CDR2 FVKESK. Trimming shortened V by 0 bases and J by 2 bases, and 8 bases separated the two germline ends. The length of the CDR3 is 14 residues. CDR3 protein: CASSQELQAYEQYF. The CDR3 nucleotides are TGTGCCAGCAGCCAAGAGCTACAGGCCTACGAGCAGTACTTC.

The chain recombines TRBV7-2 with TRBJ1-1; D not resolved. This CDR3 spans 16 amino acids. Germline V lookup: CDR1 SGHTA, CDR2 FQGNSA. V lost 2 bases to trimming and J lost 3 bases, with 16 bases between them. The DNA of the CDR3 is TGTGCCAGCAGCTTAATTACCCCCTGGGCAGACACTGAAGCTTTCTTT. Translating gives CASSLITPWADTEAFF.

The DNA of the CDR3 is TGTGCCAGCAGACCGGGACAGTGGAACACTGAAGCTTTCTTT. Translated, it gives CASRPGQWNTEAFF. J is TRBJ1-1 and V is TRBV28, with 7 bases aligning to TRBD1. The CDR3 has 14 residues. CDR1 and CDR2 from the germline V gene are MDHEN and SYDVKM. J lost 1 base, V lost 6 bases, and 5 bases had no gene match.

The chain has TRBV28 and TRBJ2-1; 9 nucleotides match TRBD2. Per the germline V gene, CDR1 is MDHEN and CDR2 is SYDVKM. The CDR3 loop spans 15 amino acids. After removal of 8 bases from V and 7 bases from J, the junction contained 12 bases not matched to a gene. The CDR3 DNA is TGTGCCAGCGGCACAGGTAGCGGGAGTTTGAATGAGCAGTTCTTC. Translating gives CASGTGSGSLNEQFF.

The DNA for the CDR3 is TGTGCCAGCAGCGTAAGCGGTTCCTACGAGCAGTACTTC. Residues: CASSVSGSYEQYF. The chain links TRBV9 to TRBJ2-7; D perhaps matches TRBD2 (5 bases). Germline V gives CDR1 SGDLS, CDR2 YYNGEE. The CDR3 has 13 residues. V lost 1 base, J lost 1 base, and 6 bases lay in between.

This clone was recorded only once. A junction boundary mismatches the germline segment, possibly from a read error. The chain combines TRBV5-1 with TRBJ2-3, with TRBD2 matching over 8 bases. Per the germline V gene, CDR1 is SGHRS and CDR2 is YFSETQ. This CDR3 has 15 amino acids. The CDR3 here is CASSSRAGAEDTLYF. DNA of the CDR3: TGCGCCAGCAGCTCCCGAGCGGGAGCAGAAGATACGCTGTATTTT.

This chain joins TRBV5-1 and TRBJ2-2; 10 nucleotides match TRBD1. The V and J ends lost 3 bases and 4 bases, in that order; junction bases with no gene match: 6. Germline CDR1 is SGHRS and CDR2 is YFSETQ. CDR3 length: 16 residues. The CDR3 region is CASSSGQGIGTGELFF. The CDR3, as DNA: TGCGCCAGCAGCTCGGGACAGGGGATTGGCACCGGGGAGCTGTTTTTT.

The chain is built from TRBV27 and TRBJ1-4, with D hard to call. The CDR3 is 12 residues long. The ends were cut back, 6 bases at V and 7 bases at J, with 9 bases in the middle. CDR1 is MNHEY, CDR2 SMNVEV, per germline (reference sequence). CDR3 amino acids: CASRSYSEKLFF. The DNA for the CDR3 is TGTGCCAGCAGGTCATACAGTGAAAAACTGTTTTTT.

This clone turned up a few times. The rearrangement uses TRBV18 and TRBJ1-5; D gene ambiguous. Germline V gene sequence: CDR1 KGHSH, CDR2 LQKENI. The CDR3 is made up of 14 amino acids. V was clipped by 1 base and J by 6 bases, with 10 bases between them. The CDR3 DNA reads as TGTGCCAGCTCACCACAAGTGGGGAGTCAGCCCCAGCATTTT. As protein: CASSPQVGSQPQHF.

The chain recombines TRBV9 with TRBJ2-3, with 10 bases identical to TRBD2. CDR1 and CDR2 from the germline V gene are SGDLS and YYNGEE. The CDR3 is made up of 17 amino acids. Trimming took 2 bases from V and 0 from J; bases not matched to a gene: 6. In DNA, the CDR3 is TGTGCCAGCAGCGTTAGCGGGAGGAGACCTAGCACAGATACGCAGTATTTT. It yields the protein CASSVSGRRPSTDTQYF.

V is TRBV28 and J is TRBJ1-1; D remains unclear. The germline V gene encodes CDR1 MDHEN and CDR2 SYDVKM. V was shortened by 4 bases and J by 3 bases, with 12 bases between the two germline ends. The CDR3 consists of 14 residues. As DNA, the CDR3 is TGTGCCAGCAGTTATCCTGCGGGAGACACTGAAGCTTTCTTT. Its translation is CASSYPAGDTEAFF.

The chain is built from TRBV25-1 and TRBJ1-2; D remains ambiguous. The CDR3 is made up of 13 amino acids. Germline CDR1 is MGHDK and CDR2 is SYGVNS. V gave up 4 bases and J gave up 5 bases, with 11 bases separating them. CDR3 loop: CASSGVRTYGYTF. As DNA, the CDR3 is TGTGCCAGCAGTGGGGTGAGGACTTATGGCTACACCTTC.

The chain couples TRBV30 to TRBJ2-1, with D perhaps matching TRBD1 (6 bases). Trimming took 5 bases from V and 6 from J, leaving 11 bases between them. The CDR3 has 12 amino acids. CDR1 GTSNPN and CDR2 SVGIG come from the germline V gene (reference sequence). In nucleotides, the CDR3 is TGTGCCTGGGATACAGGGCCCAATGAGCAGTTCTTC. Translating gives CAWDTGPNEQFF.

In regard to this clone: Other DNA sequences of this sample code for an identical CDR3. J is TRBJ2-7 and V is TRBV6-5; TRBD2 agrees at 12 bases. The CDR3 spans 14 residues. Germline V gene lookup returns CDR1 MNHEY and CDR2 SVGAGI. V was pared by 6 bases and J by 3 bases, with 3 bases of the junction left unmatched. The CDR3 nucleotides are TGTGCCAGCAGGACTAGCGGGAGTGTCTACGAGCAGTACTTC. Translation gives CASRTSGSVYEQYF.

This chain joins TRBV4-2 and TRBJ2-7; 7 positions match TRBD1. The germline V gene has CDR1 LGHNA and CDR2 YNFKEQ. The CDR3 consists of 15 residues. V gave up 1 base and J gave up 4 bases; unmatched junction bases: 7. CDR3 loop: CASSQVEDRFYEQYF. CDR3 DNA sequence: TGTGCCAGCAGCCAAGTAGAGGACAGGTTTTACGAGCAGTACTTC.

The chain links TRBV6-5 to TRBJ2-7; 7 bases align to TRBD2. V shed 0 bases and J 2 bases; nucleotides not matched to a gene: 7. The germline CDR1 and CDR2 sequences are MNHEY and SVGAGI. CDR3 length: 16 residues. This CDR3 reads CASSYSTISGAYEQYF. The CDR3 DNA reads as TGTGCCAGCAGTTACTCGACGATCAGCGGGGCCTACGAGCAGTACTTC.

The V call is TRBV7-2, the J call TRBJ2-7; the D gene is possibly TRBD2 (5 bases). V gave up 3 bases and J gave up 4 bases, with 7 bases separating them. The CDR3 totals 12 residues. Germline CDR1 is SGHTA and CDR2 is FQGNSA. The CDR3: CASSFTSYEQYF. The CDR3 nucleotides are TGTGCCAGCAGCTTCACTAGTTACGAGCAGTACTTC.